This passage covers 20 T cell receptor beta chains from one sample sequenced in a study of T cells in Graves' hyperthyroidism and ophthalmopathy. The CDR3 regions of TCR beta were amplified from RNA transcripts. The HTBI primer set served for first-round RT-PCR of the TCR CDR3. TCRdb reanalysed the multiplex PCR reads using MiXCR and keeps one entry per CDR3 protein. Of a few hundred thousand distinct CDR3 sequences listed, around 18% are singletons. The source material was blood. These receptors all come from a man aged 18 to 30 with Graves' ophthalmopathy.

This sequence joins TRBV12-3 or TRBV12-4 and TRBJ1-5; D gene ambiguous. The V end lost 5 bases, the J end lost 7 bases, and 9 bases lay between the germline ends. This CDR3 has 12 amino acids. CDR3 amino acids: CASSPNPQPQHF. The CDR3 DNA reads as TGTGCCAGCAGTCCCAACCCCCAGCCCCAGCATTTT.

This clonotype was observed many times. One end of the junction is discordant with germline, which a read error may explain. The chain has TRBV12-3 or TRBV12-4 and TRBJ1-1; D is unresolved. The CDR3 loop spans 12 amino acids. CDR3 nucleotides: TGTGCCAGCAGTTTAACTTCGGGGTTAGAGATCTTT. It is translated as CASSLTSGLEIF.

This clonotype was seen at least ten times. The rearrangement uses TRBV2 and TRBJ1-6; D is uncertain. The germline V gene encodes CDR1 SNHLY and CDR2 FYNNEI. V was clipped by 7 bases and J by 9 bases, with 7 bases between them. The CDR3 contains 11 residues. The CDR3 DNA sequence: TGTGCCAGCAACCGGGGTTCACCCCTCCACTTT. It encodes CASNRGSPLHF.

This clonotype was counted between two and nine times. The rearrangement joins TRBV24-1 to TRBJ2-5; the match to TRBD2 covers 10 bases. This CDR3 spans 17 amino acids. CDR1 is KGHDR and CDR2 is SFDVKD in the germline V gene. Trimming removed 5 bases from V and 5 bases from J; junction bases left unmatched: 13. As DNA, the CDR3 is TGTGCCACCAGTGGCCAAAAGAGCGGGGGGGCCCGGGAGACCCAGTACTTC. It is translated as CATSGQKSGGARETQYF.

For this clonotype: Given a much more abundant clone one base away, this may be a read error. The chain uses TRBV20-1 and TRBJ2-5; D is unresolved. V dropped 3 bases and J dropped 1 base, with 15 bases sitting between them. The CDR3 contains 15 residues. Germline V gene data show CDR1 as DFQATT and CDR2 as SNEGSKA (reference sequence). The CDR3 DNA reads as TGCAGTGCTAGGGCCTTTGGCGCCTCCCAAGAGACCCAGTACTTC. Its protein is CSARAFGASQETQYF.

This clonotype was recorded at least ten times. The chain combines TRBV7-9 with TRBJ2-7, with D possibly matching TRBD1 (5 bases). The CDR3 has 13 amino acids. The germline gives CDR1 SEHNR, CDR2 FQNEAQ (reference sequence). V was trimmed by 2 bases and J by 6 bases, leaving 11 bases between them. This CDR3 is CASSLSGPVEQYF. DNA for the CDR3: TGTGCCAGCAGCTTATCAGGGCCGGTCGAGCAGTACTTC.

The chain has TRBV4-1 and TRBJ2-1; 9 bases line up with TRBD2. The CDR3 consists of 15 residues. CDR1 is MGHRA and CDR2 is YSYEKL in the germline V gene. V shed 3 bases, J shed 0 bases, and the junction held 0 bases outside the gene matches. CDR3 region: CASSHSGSSYNEQFF. The CDR3, as DNA: TGCGCCAGCAGCCATAGCGGGAGCTCCTACAATGAGCAGTTCTTC.

At least ten counts were recorded for this clonotype. The chain carries TRBV27 and TRBJ1-2; D uncertain. The germline V gene encodes CDR1 MNHEY and CDR2 SMNVEV (reference sequence). The CDR3 is 14 residues long. V was trimmed by 1 base and J by 3 bases, leaving 9 bases between them. CDR3 DNA: TGTGCCAGCAGTTTATATCTGGGCTACTATGGCTACACCTTC. Protein sequence: CASSLYLGYYGYTF.

This clonotype showed up many times. The CDR3 region has the DNA TGCAGTGCTTTCGGACAGAAAAACATTCAGTACTTC. This encodes CSAFGQKNIQYF. The rearrangement links TRBV20-1 to TRBJ2-4; TRBD1 might be the D (6 bases). Deletions cut 5 bases from V and 4 bases from J, with 9 bases between. The CDR3 totals 12 residues. Per germline, CDR1 DFQATT and CDR2 SNEGSKA (reference sequence).

This clonotype was detected many times. This sequence joins TRBV28 and TRBJ2-1; unclear D gene. The CDR3 has 15 residues. Germline V lookup: CDR1 MDHEN, CDR2 SYDVKM. Trimming took 6 bases from V and 0 from J, leaving 12 bases between them. The CDR3 protein is CASSSPDLSYNEQFF. The CDR3 DNA follows: TGTGCCAGCAGCTCTCCGGACCTCTCCTACAATGAGCAGTTCTTC.

The chain has TRBV3-1 and TRBJ1-1; D uncertain. CDR1 and CDR2 (germline): LGHDT, YNNKEL (reference sequence). The CDR3 is made up of 14 amino acids. The V and J ends lost 5 bases and 4 bases respectively, with 14 bases between them. The CDR3: CASSLPARSTEAFF. CDR3 nucleotide sequence: TGTGCCAGCAGCTTACCGGCCAGATCCACTGAAGCTTTCTTT. Full variable domain (missing parts from reference TRBV3-1 and TRBJ1-1): DTAVSQTPKYLVTQMGNDKSIKCEQNLGHDTMYWYKQDSKKFLKIMFSYNNKELIINETVPNRFSPKSPDKAHLNLHINSLELGDSAVYFCASSLPARSTEAFFGQGTRLTVV.

This clonotype has a count of ten or more. The genes are TRBV11-2 and TRBJ1-3, with TRBD1 matching over 7 bases. This CDR3 region has 20 residues. The J segment lost 4 bases and the V segment lost 5 bases, leaving 23 bases of the junction unmatched. Germline CDR1 and CDR2: SGHAT and FQNNGV. CDR3 in amino acids: CASSPRPIRQGIEGGNTIYF. CDR3 bases: TGTGCCAGCAGCCCGCGCCCCATAAGACAGGGAATAGAGGGCGGAAACACCATATATTTT.

The chain combines TRBV28 with TRBJ2-2; TRBD1 aligns across 8 bases. The ends lost 1 base at V and 4 bases at J; junction bases unmatched: 8. This CDR3 is 17 amino acids long. Germline V lookup: CDR1 MDHEN, CDR2 SYDVKM. DNA for the CDR3: TGTGCCAGCAGTTTATTTCAGGGGGCGAGCAGCACCGGGGAGCTGTTTTTT. Its translation is CASSLFQGASSTGELFF.

This clonotype was seen at least ten times. The chain joins TRBV11-2 to TRBJ1-4; D is ambiguous. V was trimmed by 8 bases and J by 4 bases, leaving 8 bases between them. Germline lookup yields CDR1 SGHAT and CDR2 FQNNGV. This CDR3 has 12 amino acids. The CDR3 sequence is CASRTLNEKLFF. The CDR3 coding sequence is TGTGCCAGCCGGACCCTTAATGAAAAACTGTTTTTT.

This clonotype has a count of ten or more. J is TRBJ2-2 and V is TRBV12-3 or TRBV12-4; D not resolved. The CDR3 consists of 12 residues. Trimming shortened V by 8 bases and J by 1 base, and 5 bases separated the two germline ends. CDR3 in amino acids: CASCMNTGELFF. The CDR3 DNA reads as TGTGCCAGCTGCATGAACACCGGGGAGCTGTTTTTT.

This clonotype was found many times. This rearrangement joins TRBV3-1 to TRBJ1-2; D is undetermined. The germline V gene has CDR1 LGHDT and CDR2 YNNKEL (reference sequence). Trimming stripped 4 bases from V and 8 bases from J, with 17 bases between. The CDR3 is 14 amino acids. The CDR3 region has the DNA TGTGCCAGCAGCCGAGAACTCGGGTTTCGAGGCTACACCTTC. Residues: CASSRELGFRGYTF.

This rearrangement joins TRBV4-2 to TRBJ1-4; D remains unclear. CDR3 length: 16 amino acids. The germline gives CDR1 LGHNA, CDR2 YNFKEQ. Trimming pared 0 bases from V and 5 bases from J, leaving 13 bases between. CDR3 DNA sequence: TGTGCCAGCAGCCAAGATCGTTGGAGGGCAAATGAAAAACTGTTTTTT. Protein: CASSQDRWRANEKLFF.

This clonotype occurred many times. V and J are TRBV5-1 and TRBJ2-3; D not certain. The CDR3 sequence is 14 residues long. Germline V gene lookup returns CDR1 SGHRS and CDR2 YFSETQ. The V end lost 5 bases, the J end lost 0 bases, and 10 bases lay between the germline ends. The CDR3 sequence: CASRISRSTDTQYF. The CDR3 nucleotides read TGCGCCAGCAGGATCTCCCGCAGCACAGATACGCAGTATTTT.

This clonotype was found a few times. The V call is TRBV20-1, the J call TRBJ2-2; 7 nucleotides align to TRBD1. The J segment lost 2 bases and the V segment lost 1 base, leaving 10 bases of the junction unmatched. The CDR3 spans 17 residues. Germline V CDR1 and CDR2: DFQATT, SNEGSKA (reference sequence). This CDR3 is CSARGRAGTVNTGELFF. The CDR3 DNA reads TGCAGTGCTAGAGGTCGTGCCGGGACAGTAAACACCGGGGAGCTGTTTTTT.

Ten or more counts support this clonotype. DNA of the CDR3: TGCGCCAGCAGCTTGGAGGCAGGGGGCTATGGCTACACCTTC. Translating it yields CASSLEAGGYGYTF. This chain links TRBV5-1 with TRBJ1-2; TRBD1 agrees at 7 bases. Germline values: CDR1 SGHRS, CDR2 YFSETQ. After removal of 0 bases from V and 4 bases from J, the junction contained 3 bases not matched to a gene. This CDR3 has 14 residues.